This T cell receptor (beta chain) emerged from a study of blood T cell repertoires in COVID-19. Background on the study: Acute and convalescent COVID-19 samples came from the United States, Italy and Spain. From T cells, B-cell-depleted T cells, or PBMCs came the material, which was cDNA or gDNA.

Per the original data handling: Counts of nucleated cells, estimated from reference gene primer amplification, were obtained. Generated by immunoSEQ multiplex PCR, the TCRdb table keeps only in-frame clones and is missing some. V and J calls and clone size follow that table, whereas D and trimming were derived from the DNA. The data hold 290,000 or so clones, with about 90% observed a single time. The ends lost 9 bases at V and 10 bases at J; junction bases unmatched: 11. Germline CDR1 and CDR2: ENHRY and SYGVKD. There are 14 residues in the CDR3. The material sequenced was peripheral blood. V gene TRBV10-3 combines with J gene TRBJ2-3, with 12 bases identical to TRBD1. This clonotype was obtained from a man between 18 and 35 years old with active or convalescent COVID-19. The CDR3 DNA reads as TGTGCCATTCGACCGGGACAGGGGGCCCTGGCGCAGTATTTT. It specifies CAIRPGQGALAQYF.